A selection of T cell receptor beta chains follows, all from one sample in a study of shared clonotypes between healthy human individuals. Sequencing used immunoSEQ multiplex PCR; TCRdb keeps in-frame clones, though not all of them. The sample yields about 2.4 million clones, over 85% seen once. The sample comprised naive CD4+ T cells from PBMCs. The receptors were gathered from a young man in good health. Some clones in this sample may be carry-over from other donors' samples. CDR3s leave out the opening cysteine and the closing phenylalanine or tryptophan. Part of the rows lack a size; the others show once, few, many or a class for expanded clones.

>TRBV4-1|12|TRBJ1-5|once
ASSQVQSNQPQH
>TRBV7-2|12|TRBJ2-7|NA
ASSREDRGYEQY
>TRBV5-1|11|TRBJ1-1|NA
ASSGQGGTEAF
>TRBV5-1|12|TRBJ1-5|NA
ASSPGGAYQPQH
>TRBV11-2|13|TRBJ2-2|NA
ASSLDDRGPGELF
>TRBV5-1|13|TRBJ2-5|NA
ASSFGGVRRETQY
>TRBV19|11|TRBJ2-5|NA
ASSERHQETQY
>TRBV19|13|TRBJ1-1|NA
ASSPWGTGGTEAF
>TRBV28|12|TRBJ2-7|NA
ASSSSGRRYEQY
>TRBV29-1|13|TRBJ2-1|NA
SVEKRLASDNEQF
>TRBV21-1|15|TRBJ2-1|NA
ASRHMGLAEGYNEQF
>TRBV11-1|13|TRBJ2-7|NA
ASSFSGQGLYEQY
>TRBV19|12|TRBJ2-5|once
ASSIGGRWQTQY
>TRBV11-3|13|TRBJ2-1|NA
ASSLGQVPSDEQF
>TRBV6-1|12|TRBJ2-7|NA
ASSGHGRGIAPY
>TRBV6-5|12|TRBJ1-2|once
ASSYSERDYGYT
>TRBV9|13|TRBJ2-5|NA
ASSVWEGSQETQY
>TRBV4-3|13|TRBJ2-7|NA
ASSQAHLQTYEQY
>TRBV28|13|TRBJ2-2|NA
ASSPQQPNTGELF
>TRBV6-6|12|TRBJ2-1|NA
ASRYRGQHNEQF
>TRBV7-9|13|TRBJ2-7|once
ASSLVASGIYEQY
>TRBV6-5|13|TRBJ1-1|NA
ASRRWTGRNTEAF
>TRBV7-2|14|TRBJ1-4|NA
ASSLFRQGTNEKLF
>TRBV28|12|TRBJ1-2|NA
ASSGTGGNYGYT
>TRBV27|10|TRBJ2-3|NA
ASSLWTDTQY
>TRBV4-1|15|TRBJ2-3|NA
ASSQATGGRGADTQY
>TRBV19|11|TRBJ2-7|NA
ASSSRVPNEQY
>TRBV10-2|12|TRBJ2-3|NA
ASSESLASDTQY
>TRBV18|15|TRBJ2-3|NA
ASSLQPGGVVTDTQY
>TRBV11-3|14|TRBJ2-3|once
ASSTGTSGSTDTQY
>TRBV5-1|15|TRBJ1-3|NA
ASSLAPGGIAGNTIY
>TRBV6-6|14|TRBJ1-2|NA
ASSFPGFDPNYGYT
>TRBV28|11|TRBJ2-1|NA
ASSRDRAGEQF
>TRBV19|15|TRBJ1-2|NA
ASSIKDADYYIYGYT
>TRBV29-1|13|TRBJ2-2|NA
SVSGLAGGTGELF
>TRBV4-2|13|TRBJ2-2|NA
ASSQGGVNTGELF
>TRBV4-3|10|TRBJ1-5|few
ASSQGSQPQH
>TRBV9|14|TRBJ2-5|NA
ASSVRSGTGVETQY
>TRBV4-2|14|TRBJ1-1|NA
ASSQETGGRNTEAF
>TRBV28|12|TRBJ1-1|NA
ASSLISIHTEAF
>TRBV7-6|16|TRBJ2-7|NA
ASSRITTRGFPSYEQY
>TRBV5-1|14|TRBJ1-1|NA
ASSPGRGSLNTEAF
>TRBV28|14|TRBJ1-6|once
ASSLGQGAWNSPLH
>TRBV14|11|TRBJ1-2|NA
ASSQRAGYGYT
>TRBV4-3|11|TRBJ1-2|NA
ASRHRDRYGYT